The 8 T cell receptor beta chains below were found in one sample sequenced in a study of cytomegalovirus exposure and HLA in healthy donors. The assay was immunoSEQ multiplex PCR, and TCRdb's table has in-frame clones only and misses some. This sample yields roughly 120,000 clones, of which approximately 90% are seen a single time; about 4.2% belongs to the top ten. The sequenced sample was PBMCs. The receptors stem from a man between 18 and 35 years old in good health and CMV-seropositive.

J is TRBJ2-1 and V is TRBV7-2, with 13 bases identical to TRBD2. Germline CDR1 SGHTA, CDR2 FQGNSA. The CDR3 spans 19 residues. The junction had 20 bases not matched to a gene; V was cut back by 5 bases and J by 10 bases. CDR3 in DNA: TGTGCCAGCAGCCCACCCGGGACTAGCGGGGACAGGACCTCCCGAGAGCAGTTCTTC. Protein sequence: CASSPPGTSGDRTSREQFF.

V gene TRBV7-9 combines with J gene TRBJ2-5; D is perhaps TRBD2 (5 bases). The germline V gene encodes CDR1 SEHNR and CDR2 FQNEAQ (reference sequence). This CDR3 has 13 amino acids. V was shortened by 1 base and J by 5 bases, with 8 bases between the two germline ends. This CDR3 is CASSLGSGETQYF. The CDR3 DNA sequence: TGTGCCAGCAGCTTAGGAAGCGGTGAGACCCAGTACTTC.

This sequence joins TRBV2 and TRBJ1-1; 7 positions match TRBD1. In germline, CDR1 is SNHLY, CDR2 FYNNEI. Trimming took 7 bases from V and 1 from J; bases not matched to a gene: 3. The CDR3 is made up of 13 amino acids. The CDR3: CASKDRPNTEAFF. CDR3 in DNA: TGTGCCAGCAAGGACAGGCCGAACACTGAAGCTTTCTTT.

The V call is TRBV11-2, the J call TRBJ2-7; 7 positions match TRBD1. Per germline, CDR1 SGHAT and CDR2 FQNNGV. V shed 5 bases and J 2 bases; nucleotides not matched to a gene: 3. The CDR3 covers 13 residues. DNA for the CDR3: TGTGCCAGCAGCCCGGGACAGACCTACGAGCAGTACTTC. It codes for CASSPGQTYEQYF.

The CDR3 DNA reads TGTGCCAGCAGTTTAGTCAGGGGCTTCGGGGGCTACACCTTC. It specifies CASSLVRGFGGYTF. The rearrangement joins TRBV27 to TRBJ1-2, with a tentative D call TRBD1 (6 bases). The CDR3 has 14 amino acids. Germline lookup yields CDR1 MNHEY and CDR2 SMNVEV (reference sequence). Between the trimmed V and J ends, which lost 2 bases and 8 bases, there was a span of 15 bases.

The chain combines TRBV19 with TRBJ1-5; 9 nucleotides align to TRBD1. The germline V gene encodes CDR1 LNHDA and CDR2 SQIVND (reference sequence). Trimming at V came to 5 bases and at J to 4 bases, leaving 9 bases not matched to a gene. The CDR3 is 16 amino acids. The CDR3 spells CASSHGTGFSNQPQHF. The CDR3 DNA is TGTGCCAGTAGTCACGGGACAGGGTTTTCAAATCAGCCCCAGCATTTT.

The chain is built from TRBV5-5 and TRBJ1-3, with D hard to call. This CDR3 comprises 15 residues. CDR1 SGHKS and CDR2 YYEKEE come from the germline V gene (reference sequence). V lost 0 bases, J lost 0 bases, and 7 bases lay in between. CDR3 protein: CASSLAFLSGNTIYF. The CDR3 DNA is TGTGCCAGCAGCTTGGCCTTTCTCTCTGGAAACACCATATATTTT.

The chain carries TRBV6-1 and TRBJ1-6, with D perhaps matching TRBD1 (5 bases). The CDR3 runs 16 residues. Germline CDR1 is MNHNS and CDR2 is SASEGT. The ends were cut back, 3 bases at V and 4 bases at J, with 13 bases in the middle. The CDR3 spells CASSDGGRSYNSPLHF. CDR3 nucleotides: TGTGCCAGCAGTGATGGGGGGAGATCTTATAATTCACCCCTCCACTTT.